This TCR beta chain was obtained from a study of blood T cell repertoires in COVID-19. At the level of the study: Nucleic acid was either cDNA or gDNA, and it came from T cells, B-cell-depleted T cells, or PBMCs.

The CDR3 has 13 residues. Trimming took off 4 bases at V and 1 base at J, with 7 bases between the two ends. Original processing methods: Estimation of nucleated cell counts was performed using reference gene primer amplification. Sequenced by immunoSEQ multiplex PCR; TCRdb stores in-frame clones only, minus some. V and J calls and clone size come straight from that table; D and trimming were deduced from the DNA. The sample yields over 150,000 clones, roughly nine tenths seen once. Sequenced sample: peripheral blood. The rearrangement joins TRBV12-3 or TRBV12-4 to TRBJ1-1, with D hard to call. The receptor's source is a young man who had recovered from COVID-19. CDR3 nucleotides: TGTGCCAGCAGTTCGCGACAGAACACTGAAGCTTTCTTT. This sequence encodes CASSSRQNTEAFF.